This entry describes one T cell receptor beta chain. This sample stems from a study of blood T cell repertoires in COVID-19. In the study overall: Samples came from the United States, Italy and Spain, spanning acute and convalescent COVID-19. The analysed material was cDNA or gDNA that came from T cells, B-cell-depleted T cells, or PBMCs.

The assay was immunoSEQ multiplex PCR, and TCRdb's table has in-frame clones only and misses some. The data hold about 110,000 clones, with 65% to 90% observed a single time. Germline CDR1 LGHNA, CDR2 YSLEER. The CDR3 runs to 18 residues. Trimming at V came to 0 bases and at J to 0 bases, leaving 10 bases not matched to a gene. Source material: peripheral blood. The receptor was derived from a woman aged 55-69 years with acute or convalescent COVID-19. V usage is TRBV4-3 and J usage is TRBJ1-2, with 7 bases that match TRBD1. CDR3 residues: CASSQDVGRGTANYGYTF. As DNA, the CDR3 is TGCGCCAGCAGCCAAGATGTCGGTCGAGGGACAGCTAACTATGGCTACACCTTC.